The text below deals with one T cell receptor beta chain. There is no known antigen for this receptor. A read error is possible here, since a much larger clone lies one base away. This is likely a read error, given that the CDR3 carries no conserved phenylalanine or tryptophan at its end. Expansion of CD8+CD57+ cells had been shown by flow cytometry in the patients chosen for sequencing. Every patient had a diagnosis of severe acquired aplastic anemia based on International Study of Aplastic Anemia and Agranulocytosis and Camitta criteria. No patient had received any therapy when blood was sampled. In the study, sorted CD4+ and CD8+ blood T cells from patients with severe aplastic anemia and from healthy subjects underwent deep sequencing of TCR repertoires. In the USA, patient enrollment took place under clinicaltrials.gov protocols 00001620, 01623167, 00001397, 00071045, 00081523 and 00961064. Ficoll-Paque density gradient centrifugation was used to isolate peripheral blood mononuclear cells. Before DNA extraction, CD4+ and CD8+ T cells were sorted with FACS or magnetic beads.

These data originate in a study of CD8+CD57+ T cells in acquired aplastic anemia (dated by TCRdb to about 2018). For the study in its entirety: A mean of around 3.3 ug of DNA, ranging from roughly 0.2 to 30 ug, was extracted from sorted CD4+ and CD8+ cells. CD8+CD57+ expansion was defined as a frequency above the mean frequency observed in healthy subjects. What the research found in general, with its limitations: Patients and healthy controls showed no significant difference in CD8+ Simpson's diversity (P=0.060). Around 31 CD8+ CDR3 sequences were shared between patients and controls but appeared highly expressed in patients and within their immunodominant clones.

Profiling of TCR beta VDJ combinations and CDR3 sequences used genomic DNA as the template. An Illumina HiSeq 2000 was the platform used for TCR repertoire sequencing. The original methods were these. Repertoires were assessed using TRBV/TRBJ rearrangement plots, CDR3 size and DJ length profiles, and Simpson's diversity index. The most abundant DNA sequence in the deep sequencing data was defined as the immunodominant clone. CDR3 amino acid sequences were checked for sharing between subjects and were compared against published repertoires and the VDJdb database. TCRdb reprocessing: public reads trimmed at Q25 with fastp, clones called with MiXCR, in-frame beta chains kept. Identical CDR3 protein sequences are pooled into one entry, listed with their most common genes and DNA. The V and J calls come from TCRdb's annotation, not from the publication. The sample data list approximately 190,000 distinct CDR3 sequences, and 40% to 55% of these were observed just once. Jointly, the top ten make up approximately 9.7% of the sample.

V is cut by 6 bases and J by 4 bases, and the space between the germline ends is 9 bases. A total of 12 residues make up the CDR3, ends included. The kept DNA is CDR3 alone, 36 bases in frame from the first base. Sequences MNHEY (CDR1) and SVGEGT (CDR2) are obtained from the germline V gene. The sequenced material came from sorted CD4+, CD8+, or CD8+CD57+ T cells (not recorded which) from PBMCs. Recombination linked TRBV6-2 or TRBV6-3 to TRBJ1-1; the D gene cannot be resolved reliably. The clonotype comes from a human donor with aplastic anemia. CDR3 loop: CASRAHSTEAFS. Here is the DNA: TGTGCCAGCAGAGCGCACAGCACTGAAGCTTTCTCT.